The present T cell receptor (beta chain) was sequenced within a study of T cells in Graves' hyperthyroidism and ophthalmopathy. The wider study: Once the initial diagnosis was made, peripheral blood was obtained before any treatment. Study-wide findings and caveats: Blood also held most thyroid clonotypes expanded beyond 0.001. The model identified upcoming ophthalmopathy a median approximately six months ahead of onset.

This clonotype has just a few counts. Antigen unknown. Uncontrolled infection, other autoimmune disease, pregnancy or lactation barred patients from enrollment. The ends were cut back, 8 bases at V and 3 bases at J, with 11 bases in the middle. This CDR3 has 13 amino acids. Germline values: CDR1 MDHEN, CDR2 SYDVKM. The CDR3 regions of TCR beta were amplified from RNA transcripts. Using the HTBI primer set, a first-round RT-PCR was run on the TCR CDR3. TCRdb redid the calling of the multiplex PCR reads with MiXCR, one entry per CDR3 protein. The profile shows about 400,000 distinct CDR3 sequences, around 15% of them singletons.

The sequenced material came from blood. The rearrangement joins TRBV28 to TRBJ1-5; D uncertain. The receptor was derived from a man aged 45-65 years with Graves' ophthalmopathy. As DNA, the CDR3 is TGTGCCAGCCTTGGTGCAGCCAATCAGCCCCAGCATTTT. Its protein product is CASLGAANQPQHF.